These 10 T cell receptor beta chains came from one sample sequenced in a study of OX40 agonist ivuxolimab in advanced cancers. The assay was immunoSEQ multiplex PCR, and TCRdb's table has in-frame clones only and misses some. The data hold some 49,000 clones, with roughly 85% observed a single time. Sequenced material: CD4+ or CD8+ T cells sorted from blood, taken in a trial of the OX40 agonist ivuxolimab. These receptors were collected from an adult with an advanced solid tumor such as melanoma, head and neck, liver or kidney cancer.

The chain recombines TRBV28 with TRBJ1-1; tentatively, D is TRBD1 (5 bases). The ends were cut back, 6 bases at V and 5 bases at J, with 13 bases in the middle. Germline V gives CDR1 MDHEN, CDR2 SYDVKM. The CDR3 runs to 13 residues. CDR3 residues: CASSQGTGTEAFF. Here the CDR3 DNA reads TGTGCCAGCAGCCAAGGGACGGGAACTGAAGCTTTCTTT.

This clone was seen just once. The V gene is TRBV28, the J gene TRBJ1-1; D may be TRBD1 (5 bases). Trimming left V 6 bases short and J 5 bases short, with 25 bases between. CDR1 and CDR2 (germline): MDHEN, SYDVKM. The CDR3 is made up of 17 amino acids. The DNA of the CDR3 is TGTGCCAGCAGCTTAGCGGGACTTCCCGGGCCGATGACTGAAGCTTTCTTT. This gives the protein CASSLAGLPGPMTEAFF.

The chain is built from TRBV28 and TRBJ2-7; 7 bases map to TRBD1. Germline CDR1 MDHEN, CDR2 SYDVKM. V was clipped by 4 bases and J by 2 bases; unmatched bases: 8. The CDR3 is made up of 15 amino acids. The CDR3 DNA sequence: TGTGCCAGCAGTTACACAGGGGAATCGACCTACGAGCAGTACTTC. Protein product: CASSYTGESTYEQYF.

By its share, this clone is medium-sized (0.01 to 0.1%). The chain joins TRBV6-5 to TRBJ2-5; a possible D gene is TRBD2 (6 bases). CDR1 and CDR2 (germline): MNHEY, SVGAGI. V was shortened by 5 bases and J by 5 bases, with 15 bases between the two germline ends. This CDR3 contains 14 residues. CDR3: CASSPGRIGETQYF. CDR3 in DNA: TGTGCCAGCAGTCCGGGGAGGATAGGGGAGACCCAGTACTTC.

On this clone: Within the sample, other DNA sequences also encode this same CDR3. The CDR3 region is CASSVGGLNNEQFF. CDR3 bases: TGTGCCAGCAGCGTAGGGGGCCTCAACAATGAGCAGTTCTTC. This chain links TRBV9 with TRBJ2-1, with D tentatively TRBD1 (5 bases). CDR3 length: 14 residues. V lost 0 bases to trimming and J lost 5 bases, with 9 bases between them. The V gene's germline CDR1 is SGDLS and CDR2 YYNGEE.

The chain is built from TRBV4-2 and TRBJ1-5; tentative D call: TRBD1 (6 bases). Deletions cut 0 bases from V and 2 bases from J, with 11 bases between. Germline V gene lookup returns CDR1 LGHNA and CDR2 YNFKEQ. The CDR3 is 16 residues long. The CDR3: CASSQELGQRNQPQHF. The DNA for the CDR3 is TGTGCCAGCAGCCAAGAACTCGGACAGCGCAATCAGCCCCAGCATTTT.

The chain uses TRBV27 and TRBJ2-1; D possibly matches TRBD1 or TRBD2 (5 bases each). V was shortened by 3 bases and J by 5 bases, with 8 bases between the two germline ends. The length of the CDR3 is 13 residues. Germline V CDR1 and CDR2: MNHEY, SMNVEV (reference sequence). The CDR3 sequence: CASSLLGDNEQFF. The CDR3, as DNA: TGTGCCAGCAGTTTGTTGGGGGACAATGAGCAGTTCTTC.

The chain has TRBV5-6 and TRBJ2-7, with 8 nucleotides matching TRBD1. CDR1 is SGHDT and CDR2 is YYEEEE in the germline V gene. This CDR3 spans 12 amino acids. Trimming removed 3 bases from V and 7 bases from J; junction bases left unmatched: 3. The chain's CDR3 is CASSSTGGEQYV. The CDR3 nucleotides read TGTGCCAGCAGCTCCACAGGGGGTGAGCAGTACGTC.

The rearrangement links TRBV15 to TRBJ1-2; D is unclear. Germline loops: CDR1 LNHNV, CDR2 YYDKDF (reference sequence). V dropped 0 bases and J dropped 4 bases, with 12 bases sitting between them. The length of the CDR3 is 15 residues. CDR3 bases: TGTGCCACCAGCAGAGAACCTGGCCTACCCTATGGCTACACCTTC. This codes for CATSREPGLPYGYTF.

The CDR3, as DNA: TGTGCCAGCAGCTTAGTTCAGGGTGACGGTGACACTGAAGCTTTCTTT. This sequence encodes CASSLVQGDGDTEAFF. The chain uses TRBV7-8 and TRBJ1-1, with TRBD1 as a possible D gene (5 bases). CDR1 and CDR2 (germline): SGHVS, FQNEAQ. V dropped 1 base and J dropped 3 bases, with 15 bases sitting between them. This CDR3 has 16 residues.